The present T cell receptor beta chain was sequenced within a study of cytotoxic CD8 clonotypes in ibrutinib-treated CLL. Germline CDR1 MRHNA, CDR2 SNTAGT. The CDR3 has 16 amino acids. Unmatched junction bases numbered 15, after V lost 6 bases and J lost 6 bases. Here immunoSEQ multiplex PCR was the method, and the copy in TCRdb shows in-frame clones only, minus some. The profile shows approximately 97,000 clones, over 60% of them singletons. This specimen was PBMCs, taken after 24 months of ibrutinib treatment. This chain uses TRBV6-4 with TRBJ2-7; 9 positions match TRBD1. The receptor comes from a human donor with chronic lymphocytic leukemia. This chain's CDR3 is CASRVPGQGFLFEQYF. As DNA, the CDR3 is TGTGCCAGCAGGGTCCCGGGACAGGGTTTCTTGTTCGAGCAGTACTTC.